Listed here is a single T cell receptor (beta chain). Its antigen is currently unknown. Here immunoSEQ multiplex PCR was the method, and the copy in TCRdb shows in-frame clones only, minus some. The sample carries some 2.1 million clones, about 95% recorded once. This entry belongs to a study of shared clonotypes between healthy human individuals. Whole-study results and caveats: A reduction in generation probabilities was seen for non-shared clonotypes relative to those shared by all four donors.

CD8 cells regarded as naive lacked CD45RO, were positively chosen for CCR7, and omitted terminally differentiated effector memory CD45RA+ cells. The healthy adult donors were HIV-negative and reported no recent acute infections or vaccinations. This CDR3 region has 14 residues. The V end was cut by 5 bases, the J end by 3 bases, with 14 bases between. CDR1 SEHNR and CDR2 FQNEAQ come from the germline V gene (reference sequence). The TCR comes from a man aged 18-30 years in good health. The chain recombines TRBV7-9 with TRBJ2-7; perhaps D is TRBD1 or TRBD2 (6 bases each). Input material: naive CD8+ T cells sorted from blood. The CDR3 DNA follows: TGTGCCAGCAGCGGCGCGGGACAAGGCTACGAGCAGTACTTC. It encodes CASSGAGQGYEQYF.